The subject of this entry is one TCR beta chain. The antigen it recognizes is unknown. No per-base quality is available; no much larger clone lies one base away. This sample is drawn from a study of shared clonotypes between healthy human individuals (TCRdb year 2020). Background on the whole study: The cohort comprised a couple of women and a few men aged 18 to 49 years. To increase sequencing depth and limit assay-specific biases, TCR repertoire library preparation and sequencing were carried out by different laboratories using diverse techniques. To estimate repertoire size and how much clonotypes are shared between individuals, the study performed deep sequencing of blood TCR repertoires from roughly five healthy adults. For each donor, CD4 naive and CD4 memory were each run on three plates, CD8 naive on two plates, and CD8 memory on one plate. Each donor's leukapheresis produced roughly between roughly 0.85 and 10 billion PBMCs.

The CDR3 sequence holds 15 residues, the cysteine and phenylalanine included. The read is trimmed to its CDR3 DNA, 45 bases read in frame from base 1. The junction shows trimming of 2 bases on V and 6 bases on J, and the gene matches do not reach 5 bases of it. From a lookup of the germline V gene, CDR1 and CDR2 are SGDLS and YYNGEE. TCR CDR3 regions were amplified from genomic DNA by multiplex PCR using the deep immunoSEQ assay. For each cell subset, the extracted genomic DNA was distributed evenly across all wells of several immunoSEQ 96-well plates, and each plate served as one replicate. For sorted subsets, approximately 190 ng of genomic DNA, equivalent to around 31,000 T cell genomes, went into each replicate PCR. Purified libraries were quantified with a Qubit 3.0 fluorometer, sized on a Bioanalyzer 2100, and re-quantified with the KAPA Library Quantification kit. Every immunoSEQ 96-well plate was sequenced on a dedicated single-read 150-cycle Illumina NextSeq 550 flow cell. Regarding the original processing steps: Because the immunoSEQ output held only junctional sequences and lacked quality scores, the filtering could not match the filtering applied to full-length reads. To assign V/J genes and CDR3, sequences were annotated using PyIR, a Python wrapper for IgBLAST v1.9, with IMGT germline references. Any read was removed if the V/J assignment was weak (E-value above 1e-6), the CDR3 was missing, or the read contained stop codons, out-of-frame junctions, or ambiguous translated residues. A V3J clonotype was defined by an identical inferred V gene, J gene, and CDR3 amino acid sequence. Percentage overlap between repertoires was calculated by dividing the number of shared unique clonotypes by the size of the smaller repertoire. Repertoire richness was assessed with RTK rarefaction, the Chao1 estimator, and Recon v2.1 estimates of unobserved clonotypes. Generation probabilities for all TCRbeta clonotypes obtained by the gDNA method from four donors were computed using OLGA. In its TCRdb copy, this immuneACCESS table keeps in-frame sequences only and misses some clones. Where compared with another copy, unresolved V genes explain less than half of these, and the others have no known cause. V and J calls and clone size are as listed in that table; D and trimming were resolved from the DNA. For this sample there are 700,000 or so clones; around 72% appear just once. The top ten constitute approximately 1.8% of the sample.

The donors were healthy, HIV-negative adults with no recently reported acute infections or vaccinations. All donors were Caucasian adults living in Nashville, Tennessee, USA. Magnetic negative selection was used to enrich CD4+ T cells, after which naive cells were positively selected on CD45RA and the negative fraction became the memory subset. After blood collection by leukapheresis, PBMCs were isolated using Ficoll-Histopaque density gradient centrifugation and then cryopreserved in the vapor phase of liquid nitrogen. Analytical flow cytometry was used to check the purity and quantity of each magnetically sorted T cell population. Each sorted fraction had its genomic DNA isolated and then quantified by UV absorbance on a Nanodrop 2000c. General conclusions and limits of the study: Compared with non-shared clonotypes, clonotypes shared by all four sorted-subset donors had higher generation probabilities. Even with the large sequencing depth, rarefaction of the sorted-subset datasets indicated that sequencing was incomplete. Larger estimated clonotype richness was generally found for naive subsets than for memory subsets. Across a few donors, roughly 5% of naive CD4, approximately 3.5% of naive CD8, 2% to 2.5% of memory CD4, and 0.4% of memory CD8 clonotypes were shared. Only blood was sampled, and tissue TCR repertoires likely differ from those in blood. Pairwise subsampling indicated that sequencing depth was expected to affect the degree of clonotype sharing among donors. Because the study included a small number of donors, the genetic and exposure-history diversity represented was limited.

The sequenced material came from memory CD4+ T cells sorted from blood. Taken with the paper, the label for cell subset or site translates to: CD45RA-negative fraction. The chain is made from TRBV9 and TRBJ2-2, with 9 bases in between that match TRBD1. The clonotype was recovered from a woman in her twenties or thirties in good health. The DNA sequence is TGTGCCAGCAGCGTTGGGACAGGGCATCCCGGGGAGCTGTTTTTT. Its translation reads: CASSVGTGHPGELFF.